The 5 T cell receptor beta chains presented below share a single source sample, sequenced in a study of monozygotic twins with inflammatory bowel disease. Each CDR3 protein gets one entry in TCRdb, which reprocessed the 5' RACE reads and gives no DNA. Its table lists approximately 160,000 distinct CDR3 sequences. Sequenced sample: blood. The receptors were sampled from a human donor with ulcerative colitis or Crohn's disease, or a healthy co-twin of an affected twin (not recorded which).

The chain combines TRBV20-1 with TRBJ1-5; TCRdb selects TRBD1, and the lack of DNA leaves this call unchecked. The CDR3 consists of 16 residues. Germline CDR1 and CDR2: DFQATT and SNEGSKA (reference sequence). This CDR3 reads CSARDTSSGSRRPQHF.

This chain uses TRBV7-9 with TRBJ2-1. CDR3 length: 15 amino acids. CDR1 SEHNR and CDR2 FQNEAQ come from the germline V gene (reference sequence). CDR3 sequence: CASSWAQWPYNEQFF.

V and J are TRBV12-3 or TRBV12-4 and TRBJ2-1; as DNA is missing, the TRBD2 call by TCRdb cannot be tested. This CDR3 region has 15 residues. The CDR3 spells CASRRGLAGYNEQFF.

The CDR3 sequence: CASSSDRDRVQETQYF. The chain has TRBV18 and TRBJ2-5; the TCRdb call, TRBD1, lacks DNA for checking. The germline V gene has CDR1 KGHSH and CDR2 LQKENI. The CDR3 runs 16 residues.

CDR3 sequence reads: CSARSGQAAYNEQFF. The V and J genes are TRBV20-1 and TRBJ2-1; without DNA, the TCRdb call of TRBD1 cannot be checked. Germline values: CDR1 DFQATT, CDR2 SNEGSKA (reference sequence). This CDR3 spans 15 amino acids.